This T cell receptor beta chain was sequenced during a study of Tregs in tolerant kidney transplant recipients (dated by TCRdb to 2018 to 2020). About the investigation overall: The study used TCRbeta sequencing to identify donor-specific regulatory T cells before combined kidney and bone marrow transplantation, then tracked those cells after transplant. The study at large found these results: Biological reproducibility was not directly addressed, though technical replication error appeared minimal. Expanding Tregs with activated donor B cells appeared to identify the most biologically relevant and donor-specific TCRbeta repertoire. Because the study included only a small number of patients, the results must be confirmed in larger populations and under other immunosuppression protocols. For some patients, the PCR primers changed as time went on, which meant samples from those patients could not be compared with one another at the nucleotide level. In tolerant patients, donor-specific Tregs expanded more than Tregs overall, which suggests antigen-driven rather than nonspecific expansion.

Remarks on this clone: There is no known antigen for this receptor. Per-nucleotide qualities are absent, and no much larger clonotype sits a single base away.

The transplants used related donors with nonmyeloablative bone marrow transplantation, and mixed chimerism in the human trials was transient. Thawed PBMCs were FACS-sorted into unstimulated Tregs (CD4+CD25+CD127-), CD4+ non-Tregs (CD4+CD25-), CD4 cells and CD8 cells. The patients were a few recipients of combined kidney and bone marrow transplants from the ITN036ST trial, and samples were available only for these trial subjects. Healthy control blood was processed by Ficoll density gradient to PBMCs and cryopreserved; patient PBMCs were collected before and after transplant. Genomic DNA was extracted from sorted cells with the QIAGEN DNeasy Blood and Tissue Kit for TCRbeta CDR3 sequencing. Through immunoSEQ, high-throughput TCRbeta CDR3 sequencing was done commercially, including PCR amplification with internal controls and bias correction. From the authors' description of their analysis: Unique productive TCRbeta sequences were defined by CDR3 nucleotide sequence where primers matched, and otherwise by CDR3 amino acid sequence together with Vbeta and Jbeta genes. As a correction for sorting error, sequences shared between sorted populations at a frequency ratio of 2:1 or less were discarded, and the remaining shared sequences were assigned to the higher population. Donor-reactive sequences were defined as at least 5-fold expanded in CFSE-low cells versus unstimulated cells, with frequency of at least 0.01% in CFSE-low cells. Repertoire divergence was quantified by Jensen-Shannon divergence using the top 100 TCRbeta sequences ranked by frequency. When a sample had multiple sequencing runs, each run was corrected for sorting error separately and the runs were then pooled. What TCRdb holds here is the immuneACCESS table cut down to in-frame rearrangements. Part of the clones is not present; checked against another copy, under half of the missing clones reflect an unresolved V gene, and the others are unexplained. The D gene and trimming were derived from the DNA, and the V and J assignments and clone size from that table. Within this sample are approximately 90,000 clones, with over 85% of them counted one time only. 1.5% to 2% of the sample goes to the ten largest clones.

From a lookup of the germline V gene (reference sequence), CDR1 and CDR2 are LNHDA and SQIVND. The CDR3 holds 16 amino acids from the cysteine to the phenylalanine. The sequence is cut down to CDR3 DNA, 48 bases in frame from base 1. The V end gives up 1 base and the J end 6 bases, leaving 9 bases in the junction not matched to a gene. The TCR comes from a human patient who received a combined kidney and bone marrow transplant. Where a transplant has occurred, the graft donor may have supplied some of the T cells. The sequenced sample was CD4+ T cells from blood (PBMCs), obtained 12 months after the transplant. The receptor chain draws on TRBV19 and TRBJ2-3; TRBD2 fits 8 bases in the junction. The DNA reads as follows: TGTGCCAGTAGTATAGTTAACGGGGGGGCCCGGGATACGCAGTATTTT. This encodes CASSIVNGGARDTQYF. This CDR3, with the reference TRBV19 and TRBJ2-3 proteins standing in past its ends, gives the full variable domain DGGITQSPKYLFRKEGQNVTLSCEQNLNHDAMYWYRQDPGQGLRLIYYSQIVNDFQKGDIAEGYSVSREKKESFPLTVTSAQKNPTAFYLCASSIVNGGARDTQYFGPGTRLTVL.